This is a list of T cell receptor beta chains from one sample in a study of cytomegalovirus exposure and HLA in healthy donors. The assay was immunoSEQ multiplex PCR, and TCRdb's table has in-frame clones only and misses some. The table lists around 140,000 clones, around nine tenths of them singletons. The sample taken for sequencing was PBMCs. All receptors come from a man in his late teens or twenties in good health and CMV-seropositive. Both conserved end residues are part of each CDR3. D genes are given only for firm matches. Only some rows state a clone size, as once, few, many or a class for expanded clones.

TGTGCCAGCAGCTACCTAGGACTAGCGGGCAACAATGAGCAGTTCTTC,CASSYLGLAGNNEQFF,TRBD2,few,TRBV7-3,16,TRBJ2-1
TGTGCCAGCAGTGAATTTCGACTAGCGGGAGGCAATGAGCAGTTCTTC,CASSEFRLAGGNEQFF,TRBD2,.,TRBV25-1,16,TRBJ2-1
TGTGCCAGCAGCTTACAGGATACGAACACCGGGGAGCTGTTTTTT,CASSLQDTNTGELFF,.,.,TRBV7-9,15,TRBJ2-2
TGTGCCAGCAACGATAGACAGGGAAGGGGCTATGGCTACACCTTC,CASNDRQGRGYGYTF,TRBD1,.,TRBV6-5,15,TRBJ1-2
TGTGCCTGGAGTGTCGGAGGGCCCCTCTATGGCTACACCTTC,CAWSVGGPLYGYTF,.,.,TRBV30,14,TRBJ1-2
TGTGCCAGCAGCCCTGATGCCGGGGGGCCCTACGAGCAGTACTTC,CASSPDAGGPYEQYF,.,.,TRBV11-2,15,TRBJ2-7
TGCGCCAGCAGCCTCAAGCTGGAGGGGACAGATACGCAGTATTTT,CASSLKLEGTDTQYF,.,.,TRBV4-1,15,TRBJ2-3
TGTGCCAGCAGCTTACAGCGGGGGGGCCCCAATGAGCAGTTCTTC,CASSLQRGGPNEQFF,TRBD2,.,TRBV11-2,15,TRBJ2-1
TGTGCCAGCAGCCAGGGGGTAAAGGCCTACGAGCAGTACTTC,CASSQGVKAYEQYF,TRBD1,.,TRBV7-6,14,TRBJ2-7
TGTGCCACCGAGGACAGGGAAAACTATGGCTACACCTTC,CATEDRENYGYTF,TRBD1,.,TRBV7-6,13,TRBJ1-2
TGCGCCAGCAGCCCAGGGGGGAACTATGGCTACACCTTC,CASSPGGNYGYTF,TRBD1,.,TRBV5-1,13,TRBJ1-2